The 27 T cell receptor beta chains presented below share a single source sample, sequenced in a study of CD8 T cells in ankylosing spondylitis (dated by TCRdb to about 2017). The library was made by 5' RACE. TCRdb lists the instrument as Illumina HiSeq 2500. In-frame beta chains were kept once TCRdb had trimmed the public reads at Q25 with fastp and called clones with MiXCR. Each entry merges the rows of one CDR3 protein and shows their most common DNA and genes. The table for this sample lists 10,000 to 15,000 distinct CDR3 sequences; more than 2.5% of them were counted only once. The top ten constitute approximately 10% of the sample. The sample comprised blood, either unsorted or a sorted T cell fraction (not recorded which). These receptors all come from a male donor with ankylosing spondylitis or in good health (not recorded which).

This clonotype was counted many times. The rearrangement joins TRBV9 to TRBJ2-5; D is uncertain. The CDR3 consists of 14 residues. Germline CDR1 is SGDLS and CDR2 is YYNGEE. Trimming removed 0 bases at V and 0 bases at J, with 6 bases between. The CDR3 DNA is TGTGCCAGCAGCGTAGCTAATTACCAAGAGACCCAGTACTTC. It is translated as CASSVANYQETQYF.

This clonotype was seen many times. The chain carries TRBV9 and TRBJ2-1; possibly TRBD2 for D (5 bases). Germline loops: CDR1 SGDLS, CDR2 YYNGEE. With 0 bases removed from V and 7 bases from J, the gap between germline ends came to 14 bases. This CDR3 contains 15 residues. The CDR3 DNA follows: TGTGCCAGCAGCGTAGATACTAGTAGTTGGAATGAGCAGTTCTTC. Its protein is CASSVDTSSWNEQFF.

This clonotype was observed many times. The CDR3 region is CASSVANSYEQYF. CDR3 DNA sequence: TGTGCCAGCAGCGTAGCAAACTCCTACGAGCAGTACTTC. The V call is TRBV9, the J call TRBJ2-7, with D hard to call. Germline CDR1 is SGDLS and CDR2 is YYNGEE. The CDR3 has 13 amino acids. Deletions cut 0 bases from V and 0 bases from J, with 4 bases between. The whole variable domain, filled in from reference TRBV9 and TRBJ2-7, reads DSGVTQTPKHLITATGQRVTLRCSPRSGDLSVYWYQQSLDQGLQFLIQYYNGEERAKGNILERFSAQQFPDLHSELNLSSLELGDSALYFCASSVANSYEQYFGPGTRLTVT.

This clonotype ranks as medium-sized. The chain joins TRBV9 to TRBJ1-5, with D possibly TRBD1 on 6 matching bases. The germline V and J ends were trimmed by 0 bases and 11 bases, with 12 bases remaining between them. The CDR3 is made up of 13 amino acids. Germline V gene data show CDR1 as SGDLS and CDR2 as YYNGEE. The DNA of the CDR3 is TGTGCCAGCAGCGTAGCAGGGGTTGGGGCCCAGCATTTT. Amino acid sequence: CASSVAGVGAQHF.

The V call is TRBV9, the J call TRBJ2-7, with TRBD2 matching 9 bases. CDR1 SGDLS and CDR2 YYNGEE come from the germline V gene. CDR3 length equals 16 residues. Losses at the gene ends were 4 bases for V and 2 bases for J; bases not matched to a gene: 10. In nucleotides, the CDR3 is TGTGCCAGCAGCTACAAGGGTAGCGGGGGAACCTACGAGCAGTACTTC. Its translation is CASSYKGSGGTYEQYF.

This clonotype was found many times. CDR3 loop: CASSSGTAHTQYF. DNA of the CDR3: TGTGCCAGCAGCTCCGGGACCGCGCATACGCAGTATTTT. The chain has TRBV9 and TRBJ2-3; D is tentatively TRBD1 or TRBD2 (5 bases each). Germline CDR1 and CDR2: SGDLS and YYNGEE. The CDR3 is 13 amino acids. The V and J ends lost 4 bases and 7 bases respectively, with 13 bases between them.

This clonotype was found many times. This chain uses TRBV9 with TRBJ1-2; weak D call: TRBD1 (6 bases). From germline, CDR1 is SGDLS and CDR2 YYNGEE. Trimming shortened V by 6 bases and J by 7 bases, and 19 bases separated the two germline ends. CDR3 length: 14 residues. CDR3 sequence: CASKLGADFGGYTF. The CDR3 DNA is TGTGCCAGCAAACTGGGGGCCGACTTCGGTGGCTACACCTTC.

This clonotype was seen repeatedly, ten times or more. The chain is built from TRBV9 and TRBJ2-7; 7 bases agree with TRBD1. J was trimmed by 3 bases and V by 0 bases; bases with no gene match: 0. This CDR3 spans 13 amino acids. Germline V gene data show CDR1 as SGDLS and CDR2 as YYNGEE. CDR3 in DNA: TGTGCCAGCAGCGTAGACAGGGGCTACGAGCAGTACTTC. Translating it yields CASSVDRGYEQYF.

There are many counts of this clonotype. The rearrangement uses TRBV9 and TRBJ2-3; 12 positions match TRBD2. The CDR3 extends over 20 amino acids. Trimming removed 0 bases from V and 0 bases from J; junction bases left unmatched: 11. Germline V gene data show CDR1 as SGDLS and CDR2 as YYNGEE. The CDR3 reads CASSVEPSGRVGYSTDTQYF. CDR3 DNA sequence: TGTGCCAGCAGCGTAGAGCCTAGCGGGAGGGTCGGTTATAGCACAGATACGCAGTATTTT.

This clonotype has ten or more counts. This chain uses TRBV9 with TRBJ2-7, with D uncertain. The CDR3 spans 15 residues. Germline V CDR1 and CDR2: SGDLS, YYNGEE. V gave up 0 bases and J gave up 2 bases, with 12 bases separating them. The CDR3 region is CASSVDFRETYEQYF. In nucleotides, the CDR3 is TGTGCCAGCAGCGTAGACTTTCGAGAGACCTACGAGCAGTACTTC.

This clonotype appeared many times. The rearrangement joins TRBV9 to TRBJ2-5, with 10 bases lining up with TRBD1. This CDR3 is 15 amino acids long. The germline V gene has CDR1 SGDLS and CDR2 YYNGEE. V lost 0 bases, J lost 5 bases, and 4 bases stayed unmatched. The CDR3 nucleotides are TGTGCCAGCAGCGTAGGACAGGGGGCGCGTGAGACCCAGTACTTC. The encoded protein is CASSVGQGARETQYF.

This clonotype was found many times. The CDR3 nucleotides are TGTGCCAGCAGCGTAGTAAGCGGGGGGCTCACAGATACGCAGTATTTT. Translation gives CASSVVSGGLTDTQYF. The chain is built from TRBV9 and TRBJ2-3; 9 nucleotides match TRBD2. The CDR3 length is 16 residues. The germline V gene has CDR1 SGDLS and CDR2 YYNGEE. V was pared by 0 bases and J by 2 bases, with 4 bases of the junction left unmatched.

This clonotype has ten or more counts. The V gene is TRBV9, the J gene TRBJ2-1; 8 bases fit TRBD2. Germline CDR1 and CDR2: SGDLS and YYNGEE. V gave up 2 bases and J gave up 6 bases; unmatched junction bases: 4. This CDR3 region has 14 residues. The CDR3 region has the DNA TGTGCCAGCAGCGTCCGGGGGGGAGGCAATGAGCAGTTCTTC. It specifies CASSVRGGGNEQFF. Together with reference TRBV9 and TRBJ2-1, the CDR3 gives the full variable domain: DSGVTQTPKHLITATGQRVTLRCSPRSGDLSVYWYQQSLDQGLQFLIQYYNGEERAKGNILERFSAQQFPDLHSELNLSSLELGDSALYFCASSVRGGGNEQFFGPGTRLTVL.

This clonotype showed up many times. The chain combines TRBV9 with TRBJ1-1, with D possibly TRBD1 on 5 matching bases. The CDR3 loop spans 14 amino acids. Germline V gene lookup returns CDR1 SGDLS and CDR2 YYNGEE. The ends were cut back, 0 bases at V and 5 bases at J, with 11 bases in the middle. This CDR3 reads CASSVVSGKTEAFF. The DNA of the CDR3 is TGTGCCAGCAGCGTAGTGTCAGGGAAGACTGAAGCTTTCTTT.

This clonotype is deemed medium-sized. The chain employs TRBV9 and TRBJ2-7; no reliable D call. CDR3 length equals 14 residues. V lost 3 bases and J 7 bases, leaving 17 bases between the germline ends. The germline gives CDR1 SGDLS, CDR2 YYNGEE. CDR3: CASSGATWSGEQYF. CDR3 nucleotide sequence: TGTGCCAGCAGCGGGGCCACTTGGTCTGGAGAGCAGTACTTC.

This clonotype appeared many times. This chain uses TRBV9 with TRBJ2-2, with 11 nucleotides matching TRBD2. V was pared by 0 bases and J by 5 bases, with 12 bases of the junction left unmatched. This CDR3 comprises 19 residues. Germline CDR1 reads SGDLS; CDR2 reads YYNGEE. DNA for the CDR3: TGTGCCAGCAGCGTAGTCCCTTACGGTAGCGGGGGGGCGACCGGGGAGCTGTTTTTT. Residues: CASSVVPYGSGGATGELFF.

In this sample, this clonotype turned up many times. The chain carries TRBV9 and TRBJ2-3; D is undetermined. The V gene lost 0 bases and the J gene lost 6 bases, with 2 bases spanning the gap. CDR1 SGDLS and CDR2 YYNGEE come from the germline V gene. CDR3 length equals 11 residues. The CDR3 sequence is CASSVADTQYF. The CDR3 region has the DNA TGTGCCAGCAGCGTAGCGGATACGCAGTATTTT.

This clonotype was counted many times. This chain joins TRBV9 and TRBJ2-3; D possibly corresponds to TRBD2 (7 bases). The CDR3 contains 13 residues. V lost 7 bases and J lost 4, with 13 bases in between. The germline CDR1 and CDR2 sequences are SGDLS and YYNGEE. CDR3 residues: CASQGGGADTQYF. The CDR3 region has the DNA TGTGCCAGCCAAGGGGGAGGGGCAGATACGCAGTATTTT.

This clonotype was counted many times. This chain uses TRBV9 with TRBJ1-4, with D possibly TRBD1 on 5 matching bases. CDR3 length: 13 residues. Between the trimmed V and J ends, which lost 2 bases and 8 bases, there was a span of 10 bases. The germline gives CDR1 SGDLS, CDR2 YYNGEE. The CDR3 reads CASSVDSEEKLFF. CDR3 DNA sequence: TGTGCCAGCAGCGTCGACAGTGAGGAAAAACTGTTTTTT.

This clonotype is medium-sized (0.01 to 0.1%) by share. The chain uses TRBV9 and TRBJ2-3, with 7 bases fitting TRBD1. Germline V gene data show CDR1 as SGDLS and CDR2 as YYNGEE. The junction had 7 bases not matched to a gene; V was cut back by 4 bases and J by 2 bases. The CDR3 is made up of 15 amino acids. DNA for the CDR3: TGTGCCAGCAGCCCCACGGGACAGACCACAGATACGCAGTATTTT. It codes for CASSPTGQTTDTQYF.

Ten or more counts support this clonotype. This chain links TRBV9 with TRBJ1-1; TRBD1 matches 8 bases. Germline V gene data show CDR1 as SGDLS and CDR2 as YYNGEE. The CDR3 loop spans 14 amino acids. V lost 4 bases and J lost 4; bases outside the gene matches: 6. CDR3 DNA sequence: TGTGCCAGCAGCCTCGGACAGGGAGGCACTGAAGCTTTCTTT. Protein product: CASSLGQGGTEAFF. The whole variable domain, remainder taken from reference TRBV9 and TRBJ1-1, is DSGVTQTPKHLITATGQRVTLRCSPRSGDLSVYWYQQSLDQGLQFLIQYYNGEERAKGNILERFSAQQFPDLHSELNLSSLELGDSALYFCASSLGQGGTEAFFGQGTRLTVV.

This clonotype was recorded at least ten times. The rearrangement links TRBV9 to TRBJ2-1, with 9 nucleotides matching TRBD1. The CDR3 totals 14 residues. Germline-derived CDR1 and CDR2 are SGDLS and YYNGEE. Trimming cost V 0 bases and J 8 bases; bases outside gene matches: 3. As DNA, the CDR3 is TGTGCCAGCAGCGTAGAACAGGGGGCAGATGAGCAGTTCTTC. This encodes CASSVEQGADEQFF.

This clonotype was counted many times. The V call is TRBV9, the J call TRBJ2-7; 10 bases map to TRBD1. Trimming took 2 bases from V and 4 from J; bases not matched to a gene: 6. Looked up from germline, CDR1 is SGDLS and CDR2 is YYNGEE. This CDR3 has 15 residues. The DNA of the CDR3 is TGTGCCAGCAGCGTCCGGGACAGGGGATCTTACGAGCAGTACTTC. Translation: CASSVRDRGSYEQYF.

The table lists this clonotype with many counts. The chain combines TRBV9 with TRBJ2-1; 8 nucleotides match TRBD2. The CDR3 consists of 14 residues. V lost 0 bases to trimming and J lost 9 bases; unmatched junction nucleotides: 5. The germline gives CDR1 SGDLS, CDR2 YYNGEE. CDR3 amino acids: CASSVGGREVEQFF. Written as DNA, the CDR3 is TGTGCCAGCAGCGTAGGGGGGCGGGAGGTTGAGCAGTTCTTC.

At least ten counts were recorded for this clonotype. This sequence joins TRBV9 and TRBJ2-2; weak D call: TRBD2 (5 bases). This CDR3 has 17 residues. Germline V gene data show CDR1 as SGDLS and CDR2 as YYNGEE. Trimming left V 4 bases short and J 1 base short, with 17 bases between. CDR3 nucleotides: TGTGCCAGCAGCCCAAGTGGATACGGACTGAACACCGGGGAGCTGTTTTTT. Protein sequence: CASSPSGYGLNTGELFF. The variable domain in full, completed from reference TRBV9 and TRBJ2-2, reads DSGVTQTPKHLITATGQRVTLRCSPRSGDLSVYWYQQSLDQGLQFLIQYYNGEERAKGNILERFSAQQFPDLHSELNLSSLELGDSALYFCASSPSGYGLNTGELFFGEGSRLTVL.

This clonotype was seen at least ten times. The V gene is TRBV9, the J gene TRBJ2-3; D uncertain. V lost 0 bases and J lost 0, with 8 bases in between. The CDR3 is 15 residues long. Germline lookup yields CDR1 SGDLS and CDR2 YYNGEE. CDR3 bases: TGTGCCAGCAGCGTAGTCGCGACTAGCACAGATACGCAGTATTTT. Protein sequence: CASSVVATSTDTQYF.

This clonotype rates as medium-sized. The chain employs TRBV9 and TRBJ2-1; the D gene could be TRBD1 or TRBD2 (5 bases each). V lost 5 bases and J lost 1, with 10 bases in between. The germline V gene has CDR1 SGDLS and CDR2 YYNGEE. The length of the CDR3 is 14 residues. DNA for the CDR3: TGTGCCAGCAGTGGATGGGGGTCCTACAATGAGCAGTTCTTC. The encoded protein is CASSGWGSYNEQFF.